This TCR beta chain was sequenced in a study of early T cells in non-severe SARS-CoV-2 infection. Study-wide results and caveats: Anti-spike CD8 specificities were favored by VDJdb matching, whose results missed private and CD4 specificities.

For this clonotype: Its antigen is still unknown.

Each single cDNA molecule received a unique molecular identifier. TCRdb independently ran MiXCR on the 5' RACE reads; one entry per CDR3 protein. The repertoire has some 71,000 distinct CDR3 sequences, 9.5% of them found once; the top ten carry around 5.5%. Sequenced sample: whole blood. The TCR was taken from an adult who was a healthcare worker with PCR-confirmed SARS-CoV-2 infection or an uninfected control (not recorded which).

As DNA, the CDR3 is TGTGCCAGCAGCCACTCCCGGGCCCTAAGAAACACCGGGGAGCTGTTTTTT. Translation gives CASSHSRALRNTGELFF. The chain is built from TRBV14 and TRBJ2-2; D gene uncertain. Germline CDR1 reads SGHDN; CDR2 reads FVKESK. The CDR3 runs to 17 residues. The V end was cut by 3 bases, the J end by 2 bases, with 16 bases between. The full variable domain, in which reference TRBV14 and TRBJ2-2 provide the parts outside the CDR3, is EAGVTQFPSHSVIEKGQTVTLRCDPISGHDNLYWYRRVMGKEIKFLLHFVKESKQDESGMPNNRFLAERTGGTYSTLKVQPAELEDSGVYFCASSHSRALRNTGELFFGEGSRLTVL.